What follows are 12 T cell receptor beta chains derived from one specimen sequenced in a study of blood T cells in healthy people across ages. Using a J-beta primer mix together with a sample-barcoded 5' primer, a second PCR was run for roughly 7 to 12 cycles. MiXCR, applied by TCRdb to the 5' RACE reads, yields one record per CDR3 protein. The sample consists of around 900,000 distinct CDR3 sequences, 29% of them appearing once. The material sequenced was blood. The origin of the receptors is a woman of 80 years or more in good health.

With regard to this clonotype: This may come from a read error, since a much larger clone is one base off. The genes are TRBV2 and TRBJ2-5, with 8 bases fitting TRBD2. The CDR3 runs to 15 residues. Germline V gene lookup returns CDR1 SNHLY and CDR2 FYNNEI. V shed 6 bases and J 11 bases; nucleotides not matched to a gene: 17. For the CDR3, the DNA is TGTGCCAGCAGCGGCGATAGCGGGGCCACCGGGGAGCAGTACTTC. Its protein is CASSGDSGATGEQYF.

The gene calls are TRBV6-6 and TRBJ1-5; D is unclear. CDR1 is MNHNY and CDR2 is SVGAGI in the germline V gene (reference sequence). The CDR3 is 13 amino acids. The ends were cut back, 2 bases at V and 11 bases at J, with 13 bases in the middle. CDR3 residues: CASSYGPQRAQHF. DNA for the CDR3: TGTGCCAGCAGTTACGGGCCGCAAAGGGCCCAGCATTTT.

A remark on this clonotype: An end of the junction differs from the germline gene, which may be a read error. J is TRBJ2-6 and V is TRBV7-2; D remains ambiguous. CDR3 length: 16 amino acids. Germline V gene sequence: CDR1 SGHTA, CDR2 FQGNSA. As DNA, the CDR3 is TGTGCCGGTCAGCTTAGATACGGGTCTGGGACCAACGTCCTGACTTTC. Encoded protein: CAGQLRYGSGTNVLTF.

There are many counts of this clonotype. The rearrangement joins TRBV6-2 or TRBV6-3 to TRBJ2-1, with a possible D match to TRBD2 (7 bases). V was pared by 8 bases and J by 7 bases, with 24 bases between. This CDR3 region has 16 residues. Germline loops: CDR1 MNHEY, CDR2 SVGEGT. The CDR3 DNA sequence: TGTGCCAGCGGACAGATAGGGGGGGCCGTAGTAAATGAGCAGTTCTTC. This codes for CASGQIGGAVVNEQFF.

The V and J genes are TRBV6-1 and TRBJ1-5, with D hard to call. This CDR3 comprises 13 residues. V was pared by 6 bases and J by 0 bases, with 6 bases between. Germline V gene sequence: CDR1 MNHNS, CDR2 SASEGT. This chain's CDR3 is CASRENSNQPQHF. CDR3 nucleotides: TGTGCCAGCAGAGAGAATAGCAATCAGCCCCAGCATTTT.

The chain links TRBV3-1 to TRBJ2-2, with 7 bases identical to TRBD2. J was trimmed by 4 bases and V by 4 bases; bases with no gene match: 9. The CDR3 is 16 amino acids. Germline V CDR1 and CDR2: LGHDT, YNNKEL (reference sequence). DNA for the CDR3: TGTGCCAGCAGCCGCCAGGGAGGGGATATCACCGGGGAGCTGTTTTTT. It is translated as CASSRQGGDITGELFF.

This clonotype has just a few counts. This CDR3 is CASGQLANTGELFF. CDR3 DNA: TGCGCCAGCGGTCAGCTCGCGAACACCGGGGAGCTGTTTTTT. This chain links TRBV5-1 with TRBJ2-2; no clear D gene. There are 14 residues in the CDR3. V shed 7 bases and J shed 0 bases, with 10 bases lying between them. Germline V gene data show CDR1 as SGHRS and CDR2 as YFSETQ.

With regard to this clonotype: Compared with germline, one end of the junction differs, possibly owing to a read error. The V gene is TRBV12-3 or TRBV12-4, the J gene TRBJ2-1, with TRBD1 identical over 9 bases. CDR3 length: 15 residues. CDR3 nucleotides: TGCGCCAGCACCAAACGTCGGGACAGGGACAATGAGCAGTTCTTC. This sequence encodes CASTKRRDRDNEQFF.

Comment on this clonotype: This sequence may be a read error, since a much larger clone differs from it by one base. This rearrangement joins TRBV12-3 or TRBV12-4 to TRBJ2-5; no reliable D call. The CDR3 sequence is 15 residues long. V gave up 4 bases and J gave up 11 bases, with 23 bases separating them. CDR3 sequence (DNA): TGTGCCAGCAGTTATGTTTATCCCCACCCCAATGAGCAGTACTTC. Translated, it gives CASSYVYPHPNEQYF.

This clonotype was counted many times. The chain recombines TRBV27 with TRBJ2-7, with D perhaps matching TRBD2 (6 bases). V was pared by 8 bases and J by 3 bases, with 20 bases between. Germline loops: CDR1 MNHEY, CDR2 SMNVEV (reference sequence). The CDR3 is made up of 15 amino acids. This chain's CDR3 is CASRNRRGNGYEQYF. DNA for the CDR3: TGTGCCAGCCGAAACCGGCGGGGTAACGGCTACGAGCAGTACTTC.

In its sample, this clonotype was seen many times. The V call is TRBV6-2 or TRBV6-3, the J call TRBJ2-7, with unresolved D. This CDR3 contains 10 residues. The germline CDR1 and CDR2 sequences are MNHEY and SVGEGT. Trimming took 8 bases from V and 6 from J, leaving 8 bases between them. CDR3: CASGRVEQYF. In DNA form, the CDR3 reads TGTGCCAGCGGTAGGGTCGAGCAGTACTTC.

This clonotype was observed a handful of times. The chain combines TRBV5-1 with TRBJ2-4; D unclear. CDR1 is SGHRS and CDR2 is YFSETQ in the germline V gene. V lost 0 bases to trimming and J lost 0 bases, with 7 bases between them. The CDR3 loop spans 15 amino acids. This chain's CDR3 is CASSLAPIAKNIQYF. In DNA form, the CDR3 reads TGCGCCAGCAGCTTGGCCCCTATAGCCAAAAACATTCAGTACTTC.